The rows below give T cell receptor beta chains drawn from one sample of a study of metastatic and nonmetastatic thyroid tumors. TCRdb re-called the PCR reads through MiXCR. This table holds around 30,000 clones, more than 20% found once. The sample was blood. All receptors come from a female donor with papillary thyroid cancer or a benign thyroid nodule (not recorded which). Some clones in this sample may be carry-over from other donors' samples. The CDR3 runs from the conserved cysteine through the conserved F or W. The D gene is left open where the match is weak. Clone size appears in some rows only: once, few, many, or a class for an expanded clone.

d_gene	abundance	v_gene	j_gene	CDR3nt	CDR3aa
.	many	TRBV6-6	TRBJ1-2	TGTGCCAGCAGTTACTCTAGCACGAACTATGGCTACACCTTC	CASSYSSTNYGYTF
.	.	TRBV20-1	TRBJ1-2	TGCAGTGCTAGAGTCTCGGACAGTGTTAACTATGGCTACACCTTC	CSARVSDSVNYGYTF
.	many	TRBV29-1	TRBJ2-5	TGCAGCGTTTCGGAGAACGAAGAGACCCAGTACTTC	CSVSENEETQYF
.	many	TRBV6-1	TRBJ2-5	TGTGCCAGCAGTCAGGGTCCCAAGGGGACCCAGTACTTC	CASSQGPKGTQYF
.	.	TRBV5-5	TRBJ2-7	TGTGTCAGCAGCGCAGCAGGGACATGCTGGTACGAGCAGTACTTC	CVSSAAGTCWYEQYF
.	many	TRBV6-1	TRBJ1-2	TGTGCCAGCATCTCGACCGACAACTATGGCTACACCTTC	CASISTDNYGYTF
.	.	TRBV5-5	TRBJ2-2	TGTGCCAGCATCCTTACATCGACGAACACCGGGGAGCTGTTTTTT	CASILTSTNTGELFF
.	many	TRBV5-1	TRBJ2-5	TGCGCCAGCAGCGAAGTCAGTACGCAAGAGACCCAGTACTTC	CASSEVSTQETQYF
TRBD2	many	TRBV4-3	TRBJ2-1	TGCGCCAGCAGCCCTCGACTAGCGGGAGGGATTTTCAATGAGCAGTTCTTC	CASSPRLAGGIFNEQFF
TRBD1	.	TRBV11-1	TRBJ2-3	TGTGCCAGCAGCTCGAAATTGACAGGGTCCACAGATACGCAGAATTTT	CASSSKLTGSTDTQNF
.	.	TRBV7-8	TRBJ2-2	TGTGCCAGCAGCACAGGTTTTTTTGACGGGGAGCTGTTTTTT	CASSTGFFDGELFF
TRBD2	few	TRBV7-7	TRBJ2-5	TGTGCTAGCAGCTTGGGGACTAGCGTCGAGACCCAGTACTTC	CASSLGTSVETQYF
.	many	TRBV18	TRBJ2-3	TGTGCCAGCTCACCACCTAGCGCGGGGAGCACAGATACGCAGTATTTT	CASSPPSAGSTDTQYF
.	.	TRBV11-2	TRBJ2-2	TGTGCCAGCAGCTTCCTAGCTGTAGGATTAAGTACCGGGGAGCTGTTTTTT	CASSFLAVGLSTGELFF
.	many	TRBV20-1	TRBJ2-3	TGCAGTGCTCACTACGGAGATACGCAGTATTTT	CSAHYGDTQYF
.	many	TRBV2	TRBJ2-5	TGTGCCAGCAGTGTAGGAGAGACCCAGTACTTC	CASSVGETQYF
TRBD2	.	TRBV5-4	TRBJ2-7	TGTGCCAGCAGCTTGGCACCGACTAGCGGGTTCCAATCCTACGACCAGTACTTC	CASSLAPTSGFQSYDQYF
.	few	TRBV12-3/TRBV12-4	TRBJ1-3	TGTGCCAGCAGCCTGGGGGGTCGTGGAAACACCATATATTTT	CASSLGGRGNTIYF
TRBD1	many	TRBV28	TRBJ1-2	TGTGCCAGCAGTTTATCCGGGACAGGGGGCTATGGCTACACCTTC	CASSLSGTGGYGYTF
.	.	TRBV24-1	TRBJ2-7	TGTGCCACCAGTGACGTGACATTCTACGAGCAGTACTTC	CATSDVTFYEQYF
TRBD2	medium-sized	TRBV20-1	TRBJ2-7	TGCAGTGCTAGAGACTTAGCGGGACTTACCCCCTACGAGCAGTACTTC	CSARDLAGLTPYEQYF
TRBD2	.	TRBV5-1	TRBJ2-3	TGCGCCAGCAGCTTCGGCGGGAGCACGGATACTCAGTATTTT	CASSFGGSTDTQYF
.	few	TRBV11-2	TRBJ2-3	TGTGCCAGCGGCATTGGTGGCGGAACATACACAGATACGCAGTATTTT	CASGIGGGTYTDTQYF
TRBD1	medium-sized	TRBV20-1	TRBJ2-7	TGCAGTGCGAGCCTCGGGACAGGGGGATACGAGCAGTACTTC	CSASLGTGGYEQYF
TRBD2	medium-sized	TRBV6-1	TRBJ2-1	TGTGCCAGCAGCCAAGGACTAGCGGGAAACGAGCAGTTCTTC	CASSQGLAGNEQFF
.	many	TRBV6-1	TRBJ1-2	TGTGCCAGCAGTGAAGAGGGGGTAAACTATGGCTACACCTTC	CASSEEGVNYGYTF
.	.	TRBV9	TRBJ2-1	TGTGCCAGCAGCGGAAGCCGAAGGGGGTCCTACAATGAGCAGTTCTTC	CASSGSRRGSYNEQFF
.	many	TRBV5-1	TRBJ2-3	TGCGCCAGCAGCTTGGACGTCACAGATACGCAGTATTTT	CASSLDVTDTQYF
TRBD2	many	TRBV27	TRBJ2-1	TGTGCCAGCAGCCTTTCCCCTTTAGCGGGGAATGAGCAGTTCTTC	CASSLSPLAGNEQFF
TRBD2	once	TRBV27	TRBJ2-7	TGTGCCAGCGCCGCAACCGTGACTAGCGGTAGACCCTACGAGCAGTACTTC	CASAATVTSGRPYEQYF
.	.	TRBV7-9	TRBJ2-5	TGTGGCAGCAGCTTAGGCTTCTTCGGGTCAATTGAAGAGACCCAGTACTTC	CGSSLGFFGSIEETQYF
TRBD1	.	TRBV5-4	TRBJ2-6	TGTGCCAGCAGACCAAGGGGGCTGGGGGCCAACGTCCTGACTTTC	CASRPRGLGANVLTF
.	.	TRBV7-2	TRBJ2-1	TGTGCCAGCAGCTTCTCCAAGGGGACGGGTGAGCAGTTCTTC	CASSFSKGTGEQFF
.	many	TRBV18	TRBJ2-3	TGTGCCAGCTCACAACAGCCCGCGGATACGCAGTATTTT	CASSQQPADTQYF
.	few	TRBV10-3	TRBJ2-6	TGTGCCATCAGTGAGTCGAGGGGCGCCGGGGACAACGTACTGACTTTC	CAISESRGAGDNVLTF
.	many	TRBV19	TRBJ1-4	TGTGCCAGTAGTTGGGCAGCGGCTAATGAAAAACTGTTTTTT	CASSWAAANEKLFF
.	.	TRBV9	TRBJ1-2	TGTGCCAGCAGCGTAGGGGGTGCGGGTGCGAACTACGGCTACACCTTC	CASSVGGAGANYGYTF
.	.	TRBV5-1	TRBJ2-1	TGCGCCAGCAGCCAAAACAGCGTGCAGTTCTTC	CASSQNSVQFF
.	many	TRBV11-2	TRBJ2-7	TGTGCCAGCAGCCCCACACTAGCATACGAGCAGTACTTC	CASSPTLAYEQYF
TRBD2	many	TRBV7-6	TRBJ2-2	TGTGCCAGCAGCTTAGAGGCTAGCGGGGACAACACCGGGGAGCTGTTTTTT	CASSLEASGDNTGELFF
TRBD1	.	TRBV28	TRBJ1-1	TGTGCCAGCAGGCAGACAGGGGCCAGCGAAGGTTACTTT	CASRQTGASEGYF
.	many	TRBV7-9	TRBJ2-3	TGTGCCAGCAGCTTAATAGGGAGTTACACAGATACGCAGTATTTT	CASSLIGSYTDTQYF
.	many	TRBV5-1	TRBJ2-1	TGCGCCAGCAGCTTGGTCGGCGGGTCCTACAATGAGCAGTTCTTC	CASSLVGGSYNEQFF
TRBD1	few	TRBV6-2/TRBV6-3	TRBJ2-2	TGTGCCAGCAGTTCGGGACAGGGTAACACCGGGGAGCTGTTTTTT	CASSSGQGNTGELFF
TRBD2	.	TRBV7-6	TRBJ2-2	TGTGCCAGCAGCTTAGAGGCTAGCGGGTACAACACCGGGGAGCTGTTTTTC	CASSLEASGYNTGELFF
TRBD2	many	TRBV6-4	TRBJ2-2	TGTGCCAGCAGTGACTCGCGGGAGGGCCGCACCGGGGAGCTGTTTTTT	CASSDSREGRTGELFF
TRBD2	few	TRBV3-1	TRBJ2-5	TGTGCCAGCAGCCAAGAAAGCGGGAGGGATAGGGTCCTTGAGACCCAGTACTTC	CASSQESGRDRVLETQYF
TRBD1	.	TRBV7-3	TRBJ2-5	TGTGCCAGCAGCTTAACAGGGGGCGAAGAGACCCAGTACTTC	CASSLTGGEETQYF
TRBD2	once	TRBV27	TRBJ2-4	TGTGCCAGCAGTCTTTGCGGGAGGGACAAAAACATTCAGTACTTC	CASSLCGRDKNIQYF
.	.	TRBV6-6	TRBJ1-3	TGTGCCAGCAGTTACTCGTTGTGGGCCGGAAACACCATATATTTT	CASSYSLWAGNTIYF
.	.	TRBV20-1	TRBJ1-1	TGCAGTGCTTCCCGGGGGATGAACACTGAAGCTTTCTTT	CSASRGMNTEAFF